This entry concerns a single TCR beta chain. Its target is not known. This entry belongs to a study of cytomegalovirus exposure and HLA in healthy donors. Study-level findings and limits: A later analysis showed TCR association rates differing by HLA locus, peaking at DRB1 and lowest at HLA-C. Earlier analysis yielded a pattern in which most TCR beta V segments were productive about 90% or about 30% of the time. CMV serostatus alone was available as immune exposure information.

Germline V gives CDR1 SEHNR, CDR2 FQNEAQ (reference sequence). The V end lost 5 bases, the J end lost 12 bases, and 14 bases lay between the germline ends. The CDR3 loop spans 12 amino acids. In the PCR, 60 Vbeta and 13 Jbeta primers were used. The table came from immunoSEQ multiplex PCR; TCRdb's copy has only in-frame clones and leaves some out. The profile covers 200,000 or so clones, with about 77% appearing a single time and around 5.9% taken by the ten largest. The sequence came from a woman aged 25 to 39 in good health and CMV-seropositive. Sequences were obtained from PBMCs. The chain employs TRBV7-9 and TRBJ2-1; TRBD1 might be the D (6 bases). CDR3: CASSPGASSQFF. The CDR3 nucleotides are TGTGCCAGCAGCCCAGGGGCGAGCTCGCAGTTCTTC. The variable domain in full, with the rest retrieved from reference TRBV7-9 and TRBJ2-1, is DTGVSQNPRHKITKRGQNVTFRCDPISEHNRLYWYRQTLGQGPEFLTYFQNEAQLEKSRLLSDRFSAERPKGSFSTLEIQRTEQGDSAMYLCASSPGASSQFFGPGTRLTVL.